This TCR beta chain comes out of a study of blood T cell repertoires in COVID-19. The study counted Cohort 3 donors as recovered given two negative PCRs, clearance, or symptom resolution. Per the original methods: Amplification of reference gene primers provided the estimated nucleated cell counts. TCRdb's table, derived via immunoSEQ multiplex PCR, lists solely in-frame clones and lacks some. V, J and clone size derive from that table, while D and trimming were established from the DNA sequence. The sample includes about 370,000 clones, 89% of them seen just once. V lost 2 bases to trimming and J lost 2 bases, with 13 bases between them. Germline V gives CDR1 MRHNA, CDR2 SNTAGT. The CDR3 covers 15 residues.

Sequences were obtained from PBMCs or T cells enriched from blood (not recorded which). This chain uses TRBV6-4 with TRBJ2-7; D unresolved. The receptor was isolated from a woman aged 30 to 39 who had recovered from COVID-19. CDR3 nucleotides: TGTGCCAGCAGTGACGTCCCTAGTTTGGCCTACGAGCAGTACTTC. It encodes CASSDVPSLAYEQYF.